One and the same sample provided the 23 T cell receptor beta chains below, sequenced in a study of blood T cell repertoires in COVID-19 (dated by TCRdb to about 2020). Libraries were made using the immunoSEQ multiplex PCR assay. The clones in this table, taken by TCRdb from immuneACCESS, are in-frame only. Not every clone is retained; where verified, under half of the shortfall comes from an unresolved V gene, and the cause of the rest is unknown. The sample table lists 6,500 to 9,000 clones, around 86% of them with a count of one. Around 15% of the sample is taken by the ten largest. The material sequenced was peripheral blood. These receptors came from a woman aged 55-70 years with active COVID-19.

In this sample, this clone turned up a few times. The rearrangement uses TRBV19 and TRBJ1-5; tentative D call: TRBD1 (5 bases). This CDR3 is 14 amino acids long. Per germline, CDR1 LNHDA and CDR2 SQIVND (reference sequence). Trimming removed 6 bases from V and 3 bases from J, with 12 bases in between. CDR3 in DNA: TGTGCCAGTAGCCCCAGGGCTGACAATCAGCCCCAGCATTTT. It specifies CASSPRADNQPQHF.

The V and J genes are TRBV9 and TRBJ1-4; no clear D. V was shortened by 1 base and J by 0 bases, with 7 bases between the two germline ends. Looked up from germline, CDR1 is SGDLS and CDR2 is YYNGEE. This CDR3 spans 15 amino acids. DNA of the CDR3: TGTGCCAGCAGCGTACTGGCAGCAACTAATGAAAAACTGTTTTTT. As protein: CASSVLAATNEKLFF.

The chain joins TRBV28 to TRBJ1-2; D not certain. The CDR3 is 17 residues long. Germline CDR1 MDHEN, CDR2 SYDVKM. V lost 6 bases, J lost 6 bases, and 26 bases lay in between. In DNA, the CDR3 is TGTGCCAGCAGCCCGGGTGGGTCCGGGCAGGACTGGAATGGCTACACCTTC. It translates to CASSPGGSGQDWNGYTF.

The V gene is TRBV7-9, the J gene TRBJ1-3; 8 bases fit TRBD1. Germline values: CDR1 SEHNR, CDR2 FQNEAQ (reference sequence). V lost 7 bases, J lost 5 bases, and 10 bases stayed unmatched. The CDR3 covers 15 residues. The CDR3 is CASTPVGQGRNTIYF. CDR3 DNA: TGTGCCAGCACCCCGGTCGGACAGGGTAGAAACACCATATATTTT.

The CDR3 nucleotides read TGCGCCAGCAGCCAAGACTGGACTAGCGGGGGCCTAGATGAGCAGTTCTTC. Translated: CASSQDWTSGGLDEQFF. The rearrangement links TRBV4-3 to TRBJ2-1; TRBD2 aligns across 13 bases. The CDR3 sequence is 17 residues long. CDR1 and CDR2 from the germline V gene are LGHNA and YSLEER. The J segment lost 8 bases and the V segment lost 0 bases, leaving 7 bases of the junction unmatched.

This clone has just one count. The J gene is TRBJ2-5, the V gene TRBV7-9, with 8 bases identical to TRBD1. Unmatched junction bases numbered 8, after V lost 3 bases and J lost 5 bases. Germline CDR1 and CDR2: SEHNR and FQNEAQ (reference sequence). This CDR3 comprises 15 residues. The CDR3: CASSLDRDVVETQYF. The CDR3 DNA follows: TGTGCCAGCAGCTTGGACAGGGACGTGGTGGAGACCCAGTACTTC.

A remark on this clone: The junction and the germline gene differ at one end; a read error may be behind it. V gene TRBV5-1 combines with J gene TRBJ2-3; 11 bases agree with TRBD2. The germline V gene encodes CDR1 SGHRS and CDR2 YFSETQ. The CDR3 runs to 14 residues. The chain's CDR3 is CASSSLAGGQAGDF. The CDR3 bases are TGCGCCAGCAGCTCCCTAGCGGGGGGACAGGCGGGGGATTTT.

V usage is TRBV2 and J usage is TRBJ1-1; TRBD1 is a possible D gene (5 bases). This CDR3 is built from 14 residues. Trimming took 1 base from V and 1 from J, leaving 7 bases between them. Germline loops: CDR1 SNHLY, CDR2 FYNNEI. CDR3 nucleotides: TGTGCCAGCAGTGAAGTGGGGGGGAACACTGAAGCTTTCTTT. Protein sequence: CASSEVGGNTEAFF.

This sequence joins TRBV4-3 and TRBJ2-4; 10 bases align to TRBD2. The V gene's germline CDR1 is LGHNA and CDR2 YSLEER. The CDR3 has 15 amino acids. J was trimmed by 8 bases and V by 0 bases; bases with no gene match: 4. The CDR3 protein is CASSQDLAGGDIQYF. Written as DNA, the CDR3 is TGCGCCAGCAGCCAAGATTTAGCGGGAGGAGACATTCAGTACTTC.

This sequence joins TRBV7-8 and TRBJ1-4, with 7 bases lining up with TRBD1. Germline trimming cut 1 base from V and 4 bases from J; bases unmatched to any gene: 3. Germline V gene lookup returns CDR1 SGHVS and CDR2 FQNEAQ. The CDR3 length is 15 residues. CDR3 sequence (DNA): TGTGCCAGCAGCTTAGGGACAGGCTTTAATGAAAAACTGTTTTTT. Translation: CASSLGTGFNEKLFF.

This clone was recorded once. The CDR3: CASRQRDSNQPQHF. The CDR3 DNA follows: TGTGCCAGCCGTCAAAGAGATAGCAATCAGCCCCAGCATTTT. This chain uses TRBV2 with TRBJ1-5; no definite D call. This CDR3 spans 14 amino acids. V gave up 8 bases and J gave up 0 bases, with 11 bases separating them. Per germline, CDR1 SNHLY and CDR2 FYNNEI. Using reference TRBV2 and TRBJ1-5 for the parts outside the CDR3, the full variable domain is EPEVTQTPSHQVTQMGQEVILRCVPISNHLYFYWYRQILGQKVEFLVSFYNNEISEKSEIFDDQFSVERPDGSNFTLKIRSTKLEDSAMYFCASRQRDSNQPQHFGDGTRLSIL.

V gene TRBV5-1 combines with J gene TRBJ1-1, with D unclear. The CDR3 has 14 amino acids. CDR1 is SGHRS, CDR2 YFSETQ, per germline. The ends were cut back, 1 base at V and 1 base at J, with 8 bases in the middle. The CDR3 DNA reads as TGCGCCAGCAGCTTGTTGAGCGGGAACACTGAAGCTTTCTTT. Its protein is CASSLLSGNTEAFF.

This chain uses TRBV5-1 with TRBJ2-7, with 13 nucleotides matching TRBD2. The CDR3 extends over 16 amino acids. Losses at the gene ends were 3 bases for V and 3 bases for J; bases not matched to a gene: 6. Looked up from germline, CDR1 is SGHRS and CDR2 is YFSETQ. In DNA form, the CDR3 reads TGCGCCAGCAGCTCTCCCGGACTAGCGGGGGTCTACGAGCAGTACTTC. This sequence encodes CASSSPGLAGVYEQYF.

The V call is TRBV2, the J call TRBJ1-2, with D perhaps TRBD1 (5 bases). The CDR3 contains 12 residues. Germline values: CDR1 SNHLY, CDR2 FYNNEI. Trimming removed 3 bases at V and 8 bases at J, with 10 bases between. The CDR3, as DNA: TGTGCCAGCAGTGACGACAGTTCAGGCTACACCTTC. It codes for CASSDDSSGYTF. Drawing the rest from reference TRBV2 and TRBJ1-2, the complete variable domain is EPEVTQTPSHQVTQMGQEVILRCVPISNHLYFYWYRQILGQKVEFLVSFYNNEISEKSEIFDDQFSVERPDGSNFTLKIRSTKLEDSAMYFCASSDDSSGYTFGSGTRLTVV.

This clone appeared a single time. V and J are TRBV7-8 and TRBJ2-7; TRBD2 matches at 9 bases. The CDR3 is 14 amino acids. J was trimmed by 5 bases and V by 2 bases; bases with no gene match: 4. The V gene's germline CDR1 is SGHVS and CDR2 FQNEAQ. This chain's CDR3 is CASSLLAGFDEQYF. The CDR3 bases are TGTGCCAGCAGCTTACTAGCGGGGTTCGACGAGCAGTACTTC.

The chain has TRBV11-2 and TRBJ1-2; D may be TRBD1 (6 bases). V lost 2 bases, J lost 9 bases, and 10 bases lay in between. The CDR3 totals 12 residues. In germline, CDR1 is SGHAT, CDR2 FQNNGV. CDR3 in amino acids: CASSLFDRSYTF. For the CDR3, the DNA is TGTGCCAGCAGCTTATTTGACAGGAGCTACACCTTC.

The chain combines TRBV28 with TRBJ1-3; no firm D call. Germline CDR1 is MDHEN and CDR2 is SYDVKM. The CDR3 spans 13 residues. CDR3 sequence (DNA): TGTGCTGTGGACGGGAACTCTGGAAACACCATATATTTT. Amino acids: CAVDGNSGNTIYF. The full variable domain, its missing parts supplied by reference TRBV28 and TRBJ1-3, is DVKVTQSSRYLVKRTGEKVFLECVQDMDHENMFWYRQDPGLGLRLIYFSYDVKMKEKGDIPEGYSVSREKKERFSLILESASTNQTSMYLCAVDGNSGNTIYFGEGSWLTVV.

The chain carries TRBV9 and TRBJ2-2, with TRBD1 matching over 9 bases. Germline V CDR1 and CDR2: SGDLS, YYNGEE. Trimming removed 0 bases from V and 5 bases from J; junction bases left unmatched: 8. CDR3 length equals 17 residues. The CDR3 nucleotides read TGTGCCAGCAGCGTAGCGACCGCCGGGACAGGGACCGGGGAGCTGTTTTTT. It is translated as CASSVATAGTGTGELFF.

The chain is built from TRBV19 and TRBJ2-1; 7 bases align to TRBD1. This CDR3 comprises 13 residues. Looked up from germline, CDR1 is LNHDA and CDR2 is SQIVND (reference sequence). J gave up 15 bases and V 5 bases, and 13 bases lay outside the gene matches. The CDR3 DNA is TGTGCCAGTAGTCCCTCGACAGGGCCCCGTAGGTTCTTC. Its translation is CASSPSTGPRRFF.

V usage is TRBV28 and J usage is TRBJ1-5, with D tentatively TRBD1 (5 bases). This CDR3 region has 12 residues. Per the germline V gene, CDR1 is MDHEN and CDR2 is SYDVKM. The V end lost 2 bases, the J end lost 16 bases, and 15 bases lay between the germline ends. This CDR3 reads CASSLNGQGGHF. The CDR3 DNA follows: TGTGCCAGCAGTTTAAACGGGCAGGGCGGACATTTT.

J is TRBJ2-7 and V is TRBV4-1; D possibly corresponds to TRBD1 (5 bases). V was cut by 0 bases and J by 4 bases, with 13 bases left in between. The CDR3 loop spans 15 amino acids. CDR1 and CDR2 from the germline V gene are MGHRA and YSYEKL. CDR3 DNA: TGCGCCAGCAGCCAAGAAGGATCACAGGCATACGAGCAGTACTTC. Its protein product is CASSQEGSQAYEQYF.

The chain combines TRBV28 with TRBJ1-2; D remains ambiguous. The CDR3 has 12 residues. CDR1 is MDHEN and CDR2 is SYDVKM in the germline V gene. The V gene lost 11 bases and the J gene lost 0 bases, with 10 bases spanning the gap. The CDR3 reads CACHRSNYGYTF. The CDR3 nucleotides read TGTGCCTGTCACCGGTCTAACTATGGCTACACCTTC.

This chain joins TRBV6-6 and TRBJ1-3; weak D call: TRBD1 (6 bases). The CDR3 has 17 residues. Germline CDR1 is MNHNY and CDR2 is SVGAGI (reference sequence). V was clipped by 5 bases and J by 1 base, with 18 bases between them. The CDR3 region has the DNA TGTGCCAGCAGTCCACTCCCCGGACAGCATTCTGGAAACACCATATATTTT. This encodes CASSPLPGQHSGNTIYF.